These 7 T cell receptor beta chains were sequenced from one sample in a study of Tregs in tolerant kidney transplant recipients. Repertoires were generated with immunoSEQ multiplex PCR, while TCRdb's copy carries only in-frame clones and drops some. This table has about 240,000 clones, around 81% appearing once. Sequenced: CD4+ T cells from blood. These receptor sequences come from a human donor in good health.

The chain couples TRBV6-5 to TRBJ2-6; D is ambiguous. The germline gives CDR1 MNHEY, CDR2 SVGAGI. The CDR3 consists of 16 residues. Trimming pared 4 bases from V and 1 base from J, leaving 11 bases between. The CDR3 DNA reads as TGTGCCAGCAGTTTCTCGCTCGCGTCTGGGGCCAACGTCCTGACTTTC. The encoded protein is CASSFSLASGANVLTF.

The V gene is TRBV9, the J gene TRBJ2-7; TRBD1 agrees at 7 bases. Losses at the gene ends were 3 bases for V and 1 base for J; bases not matched to a gene: 1. Germline V gives CDR1 SGDLS, CDR2 YYNGEE. The CDR3 has 13 amino acids. CDR3: CASSATGSYEQYF. In DNA, the CDR3 is TGTGCCAGCAGCGCGACAGGGTCCTACGAGCAGTACTTC. Looking up the rest from reference TRBV9 and TRBJ2-7 gives the full variable domain: DSGVTQTPKHLITATGQRVTLRCSPRSGDLSVYWYQQSLDQGLQFLIQYYNGEERAKGNILERFSAQQFPDLHSELNLSSLELGDSALYFCASSATGSYEQYFGPGTRLTVT.

The V gene is TRBV4-1, the J gene TRBJ2-1; 15 bases align to TRBD2. From germline, CDR1 is MGHRA and CDR2 YSYEKL. Trimming took 6 bases from V and 8 from J; bases not matched to a gene: 17. This CDR3 is 19 amino acids long. CDR3 amino acids: CASRSLGLAGGPITDEQFF. The CDR3 nucleotides are TGCGCCAGCAGATCACTCGGACTAGCGGGGGGGCCGATTACTGATGAGCAGTTCTTC.

The gene calls are TRBV18 and TRBJ2-5; 8 bases match TRBD2. V dropped 4 bases and J dropped 2; count of bases not matched to a gene: 3. This CDR3 comprises 14 residues. The germline gives CDR1 KGHSH, CDR2 LQKENI. CDR3 nucleotides: TGTGCCAGCTCACTTAGCGGGGTACAAGAGACCCAGTACTTC. It is translated as CASSLSGVQETQYF.

The V and J genes are TRBV5-1 and TRBJ1-3; a weak D match, TRBD1 (5 bases). CDR1 and CDR2 from the germline V gene are SGHRS and YFSETQ. This CDR3 is built from 17 residues. Trimming shortened V by 4 bases and J by 0 bases, and 17 bases separated the two germline ends. The CDR3 DNA is TGCGCCAGCAGCCTAGCTGGAGCGGGGGGCTCTGGAAACACCATATATTTT. Protein: CASSLAGAGGSGNTIYF.

V is TRBV5-1 and J is TRBJ1-1; 7 bases are shared with TRBD1. V trimming: 3 bases; J trimming: 0 bases; junction bases outside the gene matches: 5. Germline V lookup: CDR1 SGHRS, CDR2 YFSETQ. The CDR3 length is 15 residues. The CDR3 nucleotides are TGCGCCAGCAGCTACTCCGGGACAGTGAACACTGAAGCTTTCTTT. Amino acid sequence: CASSYSGTVNTEAFF.

The rearrangement links TRBV25-1 to TRBJ1-3, with 8 bases matching TRBD1. In germline, CDR1 is MGHDK, CDR2 SYGVNS. The trim removed 2 bases at V and 5 bases at J, leaving 5 bases unmatched. This CDR3 contains 15 residues. DNA for the CDR3: TGTGCCAGCAGTGAAGGAACAGGGGGGAGAAACACCATATATTTT. It specifies CASSEGTGGRNTIYF.